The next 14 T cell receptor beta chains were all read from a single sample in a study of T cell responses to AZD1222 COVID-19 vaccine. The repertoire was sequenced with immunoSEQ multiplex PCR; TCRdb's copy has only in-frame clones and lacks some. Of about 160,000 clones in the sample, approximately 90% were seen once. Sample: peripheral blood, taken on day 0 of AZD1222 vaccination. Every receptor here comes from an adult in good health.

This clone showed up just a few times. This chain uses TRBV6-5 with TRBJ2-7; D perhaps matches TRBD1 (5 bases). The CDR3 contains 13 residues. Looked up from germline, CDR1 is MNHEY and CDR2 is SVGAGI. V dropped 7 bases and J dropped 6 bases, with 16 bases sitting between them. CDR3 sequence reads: CASTSNRNSEQYF. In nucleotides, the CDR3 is TGTGCCAGCACCTCCAACAGGAATTCCGAGCAGTACTTC.

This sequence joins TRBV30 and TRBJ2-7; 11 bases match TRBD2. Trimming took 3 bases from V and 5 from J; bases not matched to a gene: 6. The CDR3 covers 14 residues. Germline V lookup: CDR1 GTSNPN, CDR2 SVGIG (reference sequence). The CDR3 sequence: CAWSLAGGIHEQYF. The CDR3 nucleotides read TGTGCCTGGAGCCTAGCGGGGGGCATCCACGAGCAGTACTTC.

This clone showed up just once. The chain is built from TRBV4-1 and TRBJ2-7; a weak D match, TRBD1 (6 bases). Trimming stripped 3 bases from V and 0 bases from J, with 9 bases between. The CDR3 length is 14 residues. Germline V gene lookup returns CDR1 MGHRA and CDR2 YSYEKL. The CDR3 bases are TGCGCCAGCAGCCAGGACAGAAACTCCTACGAGCAGTACTTC. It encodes CASSQDRNSYEQYF.

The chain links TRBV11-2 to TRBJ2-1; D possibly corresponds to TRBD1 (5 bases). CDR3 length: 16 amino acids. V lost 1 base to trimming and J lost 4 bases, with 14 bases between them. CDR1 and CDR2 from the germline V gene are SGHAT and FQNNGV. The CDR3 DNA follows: TGTGCCAGCAGCTTAGTTCAGGGAAGAGTATACAATGAGCAGTTCTTC. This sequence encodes CASSLVQGRVYNEQFF.

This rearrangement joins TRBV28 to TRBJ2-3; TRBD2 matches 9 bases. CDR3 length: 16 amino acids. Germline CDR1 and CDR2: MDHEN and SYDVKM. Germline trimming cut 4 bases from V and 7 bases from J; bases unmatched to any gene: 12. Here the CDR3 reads CASSSALAGRVHTQYF. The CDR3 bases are TGTGCCAGCAGTTCCGCCCTAGCGGGGAGAGTCCATACGCAGTATTTT.

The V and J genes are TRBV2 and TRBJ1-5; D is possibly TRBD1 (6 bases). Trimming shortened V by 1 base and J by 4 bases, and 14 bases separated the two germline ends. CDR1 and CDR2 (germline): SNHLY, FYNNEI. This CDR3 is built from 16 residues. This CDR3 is CASSEERTASNQPQHF. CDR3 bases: TGTGCCAGCAGTGAAGAGAGGACAGCTTCTAATCAGCCCCAGCATTTT.

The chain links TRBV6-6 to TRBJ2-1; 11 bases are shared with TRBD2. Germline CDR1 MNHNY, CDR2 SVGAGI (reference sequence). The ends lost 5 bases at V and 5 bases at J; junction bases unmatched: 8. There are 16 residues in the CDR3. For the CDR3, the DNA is TGTGCCAGCAGTCGACCCCTAGCGGGGGGCCACAATGAGCAGTTCTTC. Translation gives CASSRPLAGGHNEQFF.

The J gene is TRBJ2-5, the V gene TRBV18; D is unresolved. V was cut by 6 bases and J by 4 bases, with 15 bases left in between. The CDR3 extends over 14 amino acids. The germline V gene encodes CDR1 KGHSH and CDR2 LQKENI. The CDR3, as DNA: TGTGCCAGCTCCCTCCGGGTCATGAGAGAGACCCAGTACTTC. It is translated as CASSLRVMRETQYF.

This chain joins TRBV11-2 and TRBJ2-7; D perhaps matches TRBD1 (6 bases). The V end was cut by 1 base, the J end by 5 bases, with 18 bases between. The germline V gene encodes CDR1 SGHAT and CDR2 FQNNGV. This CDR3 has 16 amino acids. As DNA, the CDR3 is TGTGCCAGCAGCTTAGGGCAGGGGAAGAATGGGGACGAGCAGTACTTC. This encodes CASSLGQGKNGDEQYF.

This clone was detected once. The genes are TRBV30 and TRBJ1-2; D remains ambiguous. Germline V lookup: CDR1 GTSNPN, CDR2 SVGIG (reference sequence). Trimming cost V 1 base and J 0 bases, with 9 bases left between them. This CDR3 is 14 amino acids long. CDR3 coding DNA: TGTGCCTGGAGTGGGGGTCTGGCTAACTATGGCTACACCTTC. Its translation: CAWSGGLANYGYTF.

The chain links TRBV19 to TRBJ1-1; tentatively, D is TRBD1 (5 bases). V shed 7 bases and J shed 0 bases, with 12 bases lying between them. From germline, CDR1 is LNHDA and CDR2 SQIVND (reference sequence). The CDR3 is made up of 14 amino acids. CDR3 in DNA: TGTGCCAGTACTGGGGGACGGCTGAACACTGAAGCTTTCTTT. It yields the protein CASTGGRLNTEAFF.

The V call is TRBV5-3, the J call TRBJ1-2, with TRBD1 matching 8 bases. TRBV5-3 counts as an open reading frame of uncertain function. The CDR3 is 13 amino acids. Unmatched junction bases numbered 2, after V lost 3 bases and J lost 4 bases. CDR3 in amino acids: CARSWTGFYGYTF. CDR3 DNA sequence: TGTGCCAGAAGCTGGACAGGGTTCTATGGCTACACCTTC.

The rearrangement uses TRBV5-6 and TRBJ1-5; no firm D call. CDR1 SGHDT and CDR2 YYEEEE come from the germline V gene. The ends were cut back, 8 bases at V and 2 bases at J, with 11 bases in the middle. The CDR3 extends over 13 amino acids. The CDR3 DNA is TGTGCCAGTAAGGGTCAGGGCAATCAGCCCCAGCATTTT. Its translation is CASKGQGNQPQHF. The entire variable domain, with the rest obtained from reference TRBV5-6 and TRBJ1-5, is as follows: DAGVTQSPTHLIKTRGQQVTLRCSPKSGHDTVSWYQQALGQGPQFIFQYYEEEERQRGNFPDRFSGHQFPNYSSELNVNALLLGDSALYLCASKGQGNQPQHFGDGTRLSIL.

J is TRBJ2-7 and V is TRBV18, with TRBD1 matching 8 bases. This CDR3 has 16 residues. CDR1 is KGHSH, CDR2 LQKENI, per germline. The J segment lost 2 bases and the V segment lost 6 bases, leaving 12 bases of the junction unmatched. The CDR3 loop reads CASSGTDRGNPYEQYF. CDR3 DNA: TGTGCCAGCTCCGGCACCGACAGGGGAAACCCCTACGAGCAGTACTTC. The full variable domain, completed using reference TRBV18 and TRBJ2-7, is NAGVMQNPRHLVRRRGQEARLRCSPMKGHSHVYWYRQLPEEGLKFMVYLQKENIIDESGMPKERFSAEFPKEGPSILRIQQVVRGDSAAYFCASSGTDRGNPYEQYFGPGTRLTVT.